The 20 T cell receptor beta chains below come from one sample, sequenced in a study of Ad26.COV2.S vaccination and SARS-CoV-2 variants. The assay was immunoSEQ multiplex PCR, and TCRdb's table has in-frame clones only and misses some. The profile shows some 250,000 clones, 88% of them singletons. The treatment was: about 20 received Ad26.COV2.S at low or high dose, single or two shots; a few received placebo; per-sample allocation not given. Samples came from day 63 after the first vaccine or placebo injection. Sequenced material: peripheral blood, taken in a trial of Ad26.COV2.S vaccine versus placebo. The source of these receptors is a person aged 18 to 65 who received the Ad26.COV2.S COVID-19 vaccine or a placebo.

The chain links TRBV6-6 to TRBJ2-5, with D possibly TRBD1 on 5 matching bases. From germline, CDR1 is MNHNY and CDR2 SVGAGI (reference sequence). The CDR3 covers 14 residues. The CDR3 loop is CVTARQMKPETQYF. DNA for the CDR3: TGTGTCACAGCAAGACAGATGAAACCAGAGACCCAGTACTTC.

This rearrangement joins TRBV24-1 to TRBJ1-4, with 8 bases lining up with TRBD1. V gave up 7 bases and J gave up 7 bases; unmatched junction bases: 7. The germline V gene has CDR1 KGHDR and CDR2 SFDVKD. The CDR3 runs 14 residues. For the CDR3, the DNA is TGTGCCACCAGCGACAGGGGCGCGACTGAAAAACTGTTTTTT. Its translation: CATSDRGATEKLFF.

The J gene is TRBJ2-1, the V gene TRBV30, with 10 bases aligning to TRBD2. The CDR3 contains 14 residues. From germline, CDR1 is GTSNPN and CDR2 SVGIG (reference sequence). V trimming: 6 bases; J trimming: 0 bases; junction bases outside the gene matches: 2. CDR3 in amino acids: CACSSGSSYNEQFF. In DNA form, the CDR3 reads TGTGCCTGCTCTAGCGGGAGCTCCTACAATGAGCAGTTCTTC.

The CDR3 bases are TGTGCCAGCAGGGGACAGGCGCACAACTATGGCTACACCTTC. It encodes CASRGQAHNYGYTF. The V call is TRBV7-9, the J call TRBJ1-2; 8 nucleotides line up with TRBD1. The germline gives CDR1 SEHNR, CDR2 FQNEAQ (reference sequence). The CDR3 runs 14 residues. The V segment lost 6 bases and the J segment 2 bases; nucleotides outside the gene matches: 5.

The rearrangement joins TRBV9 to TRBJ2-5; 9 positions agree with TRBD2. Per the germline V gene, CDR1 is SGDLS and CDR2 is YYNGEE. Unmatched junction bases numbered 6, after V lost 3 bases and J lost 0 bases. The CDR3 sequence is 16 residues long. The CDR3 DNA reads TGTGCCAGCAGCGCCGGACTAGCGTTGTACCAAGAGACCCAGTACTTC. This gives the protein CASSAGLALYQETQYF.

The chain links TRBV27 to TRBJ2-3; 11 bases agree with TRBD2. J gave up 3 bases and V 6 bases, and 5 bases lay outside the gene matches. Germline V gives CDR1 MNHEY, CDR2 SMNVEV (reference sequence). The CDR3 contains 15 residues. The CDR3 DNA follows: TGTGCCAGCAGCCTACTAGCGGGGGTTACAGATACGCAGTATTTT. Amino acid sequence: CASSLLAGVTDTQYF.

CDR3 protein: CASSRSAGVNSPLHF. The DNA of the CDR3 is TGTGCCAGCAGCCGCTCGGCAGGGGTTAATTCACCCCTCCACTTT. The V gene is TRBV7-6, the J gene TRBJ1-6; a weak D match, TRBD1 (6 bases). The V and J ends lost 5 bases and 6 bases respectively, with 14 bases between them. This CDR3 region has 15 residues. The V gene's germline CDR1 is SGHVS and CDR2 FNYEAQ.

CDR3 nucleotides: TGTGCCAGTAGTTCCCGGACAGGGGGCAACACCGGGGAGCTGTTTTTT. It specifies CASSSRTGGNTGELFF. This sequence joins TRBV19 and TRBJ2-2; TRBD1 aligns across 11 bases. CDR1 is LNHDA, CDR2 SQIVND, per germline (reference sequence). This CDR3 region has 16 residues. V trimming: 5 bases; J trimming: 2 bases; junction bases outside the gene matches: 4.

V gene TRBV7-2 combines with J gene TRBJ1-2; tentative D call: TRBD1 (5 bases). The CDR3 has 16 amino acids. Germline V gives CDR1 SGHTA, CDR2 FQGNSA. V was cut by 0 bases and J by 8 bases, with 19 bases left in between. CDR3 in DNA: TGTGCCAGCAGCTTAGCGGGCGGGGCCCAAGGTGGCGGCTACACCTTC. Translation gives CASSLAGGAQGGGYTF.

V and J are TRBV18 and TRBJ2-7; maybe TRBD1 (6 bases). The CDR3 contains 13 residues. Per germline, CDR1 KGHSH and CDR2 LQKENI. Deletions cut 8 bases from V and 2 bases from J, with 13 bases between. The CDR3 DNA reads TGTGCCAGCACTGGGGGCTCAACCTACGAGCAGTACTTC. It encodes CASTGGSTYEQYF.

The chain joins TRBV2 to TRBJ2-3, with D possibly matching TRBD2 (5 bases). Germline V gene sequence: CDR1 SNHLY, CDR2 FYNNEI. CDR3 length equals 16 residues. The germline V and J ends were trimmed by 1 base and 5 bases, with 16 bases remaining between them. CDR3 in amino acids: CASSEGGGVREDTQYF. In DNA, the CDR3 is TGTGCCAGCAGTGAAGGGGGTGGGGTTCGGGAAGATACGCAGTATTTT.

The chain joins TRBV28 to TRBJ2-7; 11 positions match TRBD1. The V and J ends lost 8 bases and 4 bases, in that order; junction bases with no gene match: 4. Germline values: CDR1 MDHEN, CDR2 SYDVKM. The length of the CDR3 is 13 residues. The CDR3 protein is CASGQGARYEQYF. The CDR3 nucleotides are TGTGCCAGCGGACAGGGGGCGCGTTACGAGCAGTACTTC.

V and J are TRBV28 and TRBJ1-4, with D tentatively TRBD1 (5 bases). The V end was cut by 2 bases, the J end by 3 bases, with 10 bases between. The CDR3 contains 15 residues. Germline CDR1 and CDR2: MDHEN and SYDVKM. The CDR3: CASSLRGAPNEKLFF. Here the CDR3 DNA reads TGTGCCAGCAGTTTACGCGGGGCTCCTAATGAAAAACTGTTTTTT. Looking up the rest from reference TRBV28 and TRBJ1-4 gives the full variable domain: DVKVTQSSRYLVKRTGEKVFLECVQDMDHENMFWYRQDPGLGLRLIYFSYDVKMKEKGDIPEGYSVSREKKERFSLILESASTNQTSMYLCASSLRGAPNEKLFFGSGTQLSVL.

This chain joins TRBV4-1 and TRBJ1-6, with a tentative D call TRBD1 (6 bases). The CDR3 contains 15 residues. Germline-derived CDR1 and CDR2 are MGHRA and YSYEKL. With 1 base removed from V and 8 bases from J, the gap between germline ends came to 12 bases. The CDR3 nucleotides read TGCGCCAGCAGCCAAGTATATTACAGGGATTCACCCCTCCACTTT. Amino acid sequence: CASSQVYYRDSPLHF.

This chain connects TRBV11-2 to TRBJ1-4, with D unclear. V lost 3 bases, J lost 0 bases, and 5 bases lay in between. The CDR3 has 14 amino acids. The germline gives CDR1 SGHAT, CDR2 FQNNGV. The CDR3 protein is CASSFSPTNEKLFF. The CDR3 coding sequence is TGTGCCAGCAGCTTCTCTCCAACTAATGAAAAACTGTTTTTT.

This clone was counted only a few times. CDR3 sequence reads: CASSSSGGTYNEQFF. The CDR3, as DNA: TGTGCCAGCAGCTCTAGCGGGGGAACCTACAATGAGCAGTTCTTC. The chain is built from TRBV7-3 and TRBJ2-1; TRBD2 matches 10 bases. CDR3 size: 15 residues. The V and J ends lost 4 bases and 2 bases, in that order; junction bases with no gene match: 2. The V gene's germline CDR1 is SGHTA and CDR2 FQGTGA.

This rearrangement joins TRBV18 to TRBJ1-1; D ambiguous. The ends were cut back, 1 base at V and 5 bases at J, with 11 bases in the middle. CDR3 length equals 14 residues. CDR1 KGHSH and CDR2 LQKENI come from the germline V gene. Here the CDR3 reads CASSPRTDGTEAFF. CDR3 coding DNA: TGTGCCAGCTCACCACGCACCGATGGTACTGAAGCTTTCTTT.

CDR3 nucleotide sequence: TGCAGCGCCGAGGAGGGAGCGGGGGGGATGAATGAGCAGTTCTTC. Translating gives CSAEEGAGGMNEQFF. V gene TRBV29-1 combines with J gene TRBJ2-1, with 10 bases identical to TRBD2. CDR1 is SQVTM and CDR2 is ANQGSEA in the germline V gene. The CDR3 covers 15 residues. With 7 bases clipped from V and 7 bases from J, the junction kept 13 bases outside the gene matches.

This clone was seen only a few times. V usage is TRBV19 and J usage is TRBJ1-1, with D possibly being TRBD1 (6 bases). This CDR3 contains 14 residues. The germline gives CDR1 LNHDA, CDR2 SQIVND (reference sequence). V was clipped by 8 bases and J by 4 bases, with 17 bases between them. CDR3 region: CASRSPGEATEAFF. The CDR3 coding sequence is TGTGCCAGTCGCTCTCCAGGGGAGGCCACTGAAGCTTTCTTT.

This clone was detected once. The CDR3 region is CAWVDRGLPYEQYF. CDR3 DNA: TGTGCCTGGGTAGACAGGGGGCTCCCTTACGAGCAGTACTTC. The chain joins TRBV30 to TRBJ2-7; 10 bases line up with TRBD1. Trimming removed 5 bases from V and 4 bases from J; junction bases left unmatched: 8. The germline gives CDR1 GTSNPN, CDR2 SVGIG (reference sequence). The CDR3 consists of 14 residues.